The 24 T cell receptor beta chains below come from one sample, sequenced in a study of early T cells in non-severe SARS-CoV-2 infection. TCRdb re-derived calls from the 5' RACE reads in MiXCR, one entry per CDR3 protein. This sample has 100,000 or so distinct CDR3 sequences, with around 16% found just once. This specimen consisted of whole blood, obtained at baseline. Source of these receptors: an adult who was a healthcare worker with PCR-confirmed SARS-CoV-2 infection or an uninfected control (not recorded which).

This clonotype was recorded many times. The chain recombines TRBV28 with TRBJ2-4; TRBD2 matches 8 bases. Germline V lookup: CDR1 MDHEN, CDR2 SYDVKM. V trimming: 0 bases; J trimming: 8 bases; junction bases outside the gene matches: 6. The CDR3 contains 15 residues. CDR3 DNA: TGTGCCAGCAGTTTATGGTGGACTAGCTCGGACATTCAGTACTTC. It is translated as CASSLWWTSSDIQYF.

A few counts support this clonotype. CDR3 coding DNA: TGTGCCACCAAGGGGAACCTAAGCACAGATACGCAGTATTTT. This encodes CATKGNLSTDTQYF. The chain has TRBV24-1 and TRBJ2-3; a weak D match, TRBD1 (5 bases). CDR3 length equals 14 residues. Trimming stripped 8 bases from V and 0 bases from J, with 11 bases between. CDR1 and CDR2 from the germline V gene are KGHDR and SFDVKD.

This clonotype was counted between two and nine times. The rearrangement joins TRBV12-3 or TRBV12-4 to TRBJ2-3; unclear D gene. The length of the CDR3 is 13 residues. V was shortened by 1 base and J by 4 bases, with 6 bases between the two germline ends. The CDR3 here is CASSLVQPDTQYF. For the CDR3, the DNA is TGTGCCAGCAGTTTAGTACAGCCAGATACGCAGTATTTT.

This clonotype was found many times. This rearrangement joins TRBV7-2 to TRBJ1-2; D is uncertain. The CDR3 runs 16 residues. V was cut by 2 bases and J by 4 bases, with 17 bases left in between. Germline assignment: CDR1 SGHTA and CDR2 FQGNSA. DNA of the CDR3: TGTGCCAGCAGCTTACCCCTACGGAAAGGGTCCTATGGCTACACCTTC. This codes for CASSLPLRKGSYGYTF.

CDR3 sequence: CSASLGTSSTDTQYF. CDR3 sequence (DNA): TGCAGTGCTAGTCTTGGCACCTCTAGCACAGATACGCAGTATTTT. This sequence joins TRBV20-1 and TRBJ2-3; no clear D. The CDR3 has 15 amino acids. Germline CDR1 is DFQATT and CDR2 is SNEGSKA (reference sequence). V dropped 3 bases and J dropped 0 bases, with 13 bases sitting between them.

This sequence joins TRBV7-9 and TRBJ1-6; 7 bases match TRBD1. Looked up from germline, CDR1 is SEHNR and CDR2 is FQNEAQ (reference sequence). With V trimmed by 0 bases and J by 12 bases, 5 bases remained unmatched. The CDR3 extends over 14 amino acids. The CDR3 sequence: CASSLAAGTEPLHF. The CDR3 DNA sequence: TGTGCCAGCAGCTTAGCCGCCGGGACAGAACCCCTCCACTTT. Together with reference TRBV7-9 and TRBJ1-6, the CDR3 gives the full variable domain: DTGVSQNPRHKITKRGQNVTFRCDPISEHNRLYWYRQTLGQGPEFLTYFQNEAQLEKSRLLSDRFSAERPKGSFSTLEIQRTEQGDSAMYLCASSLAAGTEPLHFGNGTRLTVT.

This clonotype was counted a few times. V gene TRBV29-1 combines with J gene TRBJ1-2; no definite D call. Trimming pared 7 bases from V and 3 bases from J, leaving 9 bases between. The CDR3 has 11 residues. In germline, CDR1 is SQVTM, CDR2 ANQGSEA. The CDR3 nucleotides are TGCAGCGCTGGACCAGACTATGGCTACACCTTC. Translation gives CSAGPDYGYTF.

This clonotype was seen more than once but under ten times. CDR3 coding DNA: TGCAGTGCTACACCCCCGGGACCGGGCGGATCACCCCTCCACTTT. Translated, it gives CSATPPGPGGSPLHF. J is TRBJ1-6 and V is TRBV20-1; tentatively, D is TRBD1 (5 bases). The CDR3 is 15 amino acids. V was clipped by 4 bases and J by 10 bases, with 20 bases between them. Looked up from germline, CDR1 is DFQATT and CDR2 is SNEGSKA (reference sequence).

The rearrangement uses TRBV10-2 and TRBJ2-5, with D unresolved. The V end was cut by 4 bases, the J end by 5 bases, with 5 bases between. Germline V gene lookup returns CDR1 WSHSY and CDR2 SAAADI. The CDR3 sequence is 11 residues long. In DNA form, the CDR3 reads TGCGCCAGCAGTGTTTTGGAGACCCAGTACTTC. Amino acids: CASSVLETQYF.

The chain is built from TRBV28 and TRBJ2-7; TRBD2 might be the D (6 bases). The V gene's germline CDR1 is MDHEN and CDR2 SYDVKM. The CDR3 sequence is 15 residues long. Trimming stripped 6 bases from V and 4 bases from J, with 19 bases between. The chain's CDR3 is CASSHLLAGRYEQYF. The CDR3 region has the DNA TGTGCCAGCAGCCACCTCCTTGCAGGGAGGTACGAGCAGTACTTC.

This clonotype was observed a few times. The J gene is TRBJ2-7, the V gene TRBV27, with a tentative D call TRBD1 (5 bases). CDR1 is MNHEY, CDR2 SMNVEV, per germline (reference sequence). Trimming cost V 6 bases and J 6 bases, with 15 bases left between them. The CDR3 extends over 13 amino acids. The CDR3 sequence: CASSLAGSGEQYF. In DNA form, the CDR3 reads TGTGCCAGCAGCCTGGCAGGGTCGGGCGAGCAGTACTTC.

The genes are TRBV7-8 and TRBJ2-7; 9 bases match TRBD1. Germline V gene sequence: CDR1 SGHVS, CDR2 FQNEAQ. Trimming cost V 1 base and J 5 bases; bases outside gene matches: 6. The CDR3 is 15 residues long. CDR3 in DNA: TGTGCCAGCAGCTTAGGGCAGGGACAGGGCCACGAGCAGTACTTC. Translated, it gives CASSLGQGQGHEQYF.

In its sample, this clonotype was seen a few times. This chain connects TRBV12-3 or TRBV12-4 to TRBJ2-7; tentative D call: TRBD2 (5 bases). Trimming stripped 5 bases from V and 5 bases from J, with 10 bases between. The CDR3 totals 12 residues. The CDR3 loop reads CASSPRRDEQYF. The CDR3, as DNA: TGTGCCAGCAGTCCCCGGCGGGACGAGCAGTACTTC.

This sequence joins TRBV20-1 and TRBJ1-1; no firm D call. V lost 0 bases and J lost 8, with 10 bases in between. Germline CDR1 reads DFQATT; CDR2 reads SNEGSKA (reference sequence). CDR3 length: 12 amino acids. CDR3 region: CSARDFTGEAFF. Written as DNA, the CDR3 is TGCAGTGCTAGAGATTTTACCGGAGAAGCTTTCTTT.

The rearrangement links TRBV6-2 or TRBV6-3 to TRBJ2-3; D possibly matches TRBD1 or TRBD2 (5 bases each). The CDR3 spans 16 residues. Looked up from germline, CDR1 is MNHEY and CDR2 is SVGEGT. V was shortened by 0 bases and J by 2 bases, with 12 bases between the two germline ends. For the CDR3, the DNA is TGTGCCAGCAGTTACTCGACTCAGGGACCCACAGATACGCAGTATTTT. Encoded protein: CASSYSTQGPTDTQYF.

This clonotype was observed a handful of times. The gene calls are TRBV28 and TRBJ2-2, with a weak D call TRBD2 (5 bases). This CDR3 is built from 15 residues. Deletions cut 3 bases from V and 7 bases from J, with 15 bases between. The germline gives CDR1 MDHEN, CDR2 SYDVKM. This CDR3 is CASSFERVRSGELFF. CDR3 DNA: TGTGCCAGCAGTTTTGAGAGGGTACGGAGCGGGGAGCTGTTTTTT.

There are a few counts of this clonotype. The chain combines TRBV7-2 with TRBJ2-7, with D unclear. In germline, CDR1 is SGHTA, CDR2 FQGNSA. CDR3 length: 12 residues. V was pared by 1 base and J by 6 bases, with 7 bases between. The CDR3 here is CASSLGGSEQYF. CDR3 nucleotide sequence: TGTGCCAGCAGCTTAGGTGGATCCGAGCAGTACTTC.

The gene calls are TRBV28 and TRBJ1-1; D call uncertain. Germline CDR1 and CDR2: MDHEN and SYDVKM. The V end lost 5 bases, the J end lost 4 bases, and 8 bases lay between the germline ends. The CDR3 is 12 residues long. CDR3 sequence: CASSQVVTEAFF. In DNA form, the CDR3 reads TGTGCCAGCAGTCAGGTGGTCACTGAAGCTTTCTTT.

The chain couples TRBV5-4 to TRBJ2-7, with 11 bases lining up with TRBD2. Losses at the gene ends were 3 bases for V and 3 bases for J; bases not matched to a gene: 5. Per germline, CDR1 SGHNT and CDR2 YYREEE (reference sequence). This CDR3 has 15 amino acids. CDR3: CASSSAGTSGYEQYF. In DNA, the CDR3 is TGTGCCAGCAGCTCAGCCGGGACTAGCGGCTACGAGCAGTACTTC.

This clonotype turned up a few times. This chain links TRBV20-1 with TRBJ1-1, with TRBD1 matching over 9 bases. The junction had 11 bases not matched to a gene; V was cut back by 3 bases and J by 0 bases. The CDR3 is 17 residues long. Germline V CDR1 and CDR2: DFQATT, SNEGSKA (reference sequence). CDR3 coding DNA: TGCAGTGCTAGGCCCGGGGACAGGGCAGGGATGAACACTGAAGCTTTCTTT. This sequence encodes CSARPGDRAGMNTEAFF.

This clonotype was seen only a few times. The chain has TRBV7-8 and TRBJ2-2; D is unclear. Trimming cost V 5 bases and J 7 bases, with 11 bases left between them. The V gene's germline CDR1 is SGHVS and CDR2 FQNEAQ. The CDR3 sequence is 13 residues long. In nucleotides, the CDR3 is TGTGCCAGCAGCCCCACCCCGGGCGGGGAGCTGTTTTTT. Translation gives CASSPTPGGELFF.

In this sample, this clonotype turned up a few times. V gene TRBV4-3 combines with J gene TRBJ2-7, with 12 positions matching TRBD2. J lost 4 bases, V lost 4 bases, and 5 bases had no gene match. Germline CDR1 is LGHNA and CDR2 is YSLEER. The length of the CDR3 is 15 residues. CDR3 DNA sequence: TGCGCCAGCAGCCCCTTGACTAGCGGGAGTTACGAGCAGTACTTC. Translation gives CASSPLTSGSYEQYF.

This clonotype was recorded a few times. V is TRBV2 and J is TRBJ1-1; D remains unclear. There are 14 residues in the CDR3. The V end was cut by 5 bases, the J end by 0 bases, with 10 bases between. Germline loops: CDR1 SNHLY, CDR2 FYNNEI. CDR3: CASSSAILNTEAFF. The CDR3 nucleotides are TGTGCCAGCAGTTCGGCAATCCTGAACACTGAAGCTTTCTTT.

This clonotype has a handful of counts. The V call is TRBV6-2 or TRBV6-3, the J call TRBJ1-1; 7 bases are shared with TRBD1. The CDR3 runs 15 residues. After removal of 6 bases from V and 1 base from J, the junction contained 8 bases not matched to a gene. In germline, CDR1 is MNHEY, CDR2 SVGEGT. CDR3 DNA: TGTGCCAGCAGGCTTTACAGGGGTCAGAACACTGAAGCTTTCTTT. This translates into CASRLYRGQNTEAFF.